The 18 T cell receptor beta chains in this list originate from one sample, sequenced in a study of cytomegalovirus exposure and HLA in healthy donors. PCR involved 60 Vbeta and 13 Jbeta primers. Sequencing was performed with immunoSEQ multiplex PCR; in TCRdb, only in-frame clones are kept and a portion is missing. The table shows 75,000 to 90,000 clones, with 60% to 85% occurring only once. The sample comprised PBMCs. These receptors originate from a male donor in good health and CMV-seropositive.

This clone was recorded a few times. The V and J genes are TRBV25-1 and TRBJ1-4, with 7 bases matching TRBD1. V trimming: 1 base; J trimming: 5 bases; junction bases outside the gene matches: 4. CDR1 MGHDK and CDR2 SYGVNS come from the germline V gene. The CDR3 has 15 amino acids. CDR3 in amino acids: CASSESRGANEKLFF. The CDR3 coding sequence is TGTGCCAGCAGTGAATCCAGGGGGGCGAATGAAAAACTGTTTTTT.

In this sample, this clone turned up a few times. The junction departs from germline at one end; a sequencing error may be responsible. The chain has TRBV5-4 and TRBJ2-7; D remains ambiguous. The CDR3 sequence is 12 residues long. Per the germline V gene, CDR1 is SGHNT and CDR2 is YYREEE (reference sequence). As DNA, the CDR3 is TGTGCCAGCAGCTTGGGCTCGAAAGCCCCCTCCTTC. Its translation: CASSLGSKAPSF.

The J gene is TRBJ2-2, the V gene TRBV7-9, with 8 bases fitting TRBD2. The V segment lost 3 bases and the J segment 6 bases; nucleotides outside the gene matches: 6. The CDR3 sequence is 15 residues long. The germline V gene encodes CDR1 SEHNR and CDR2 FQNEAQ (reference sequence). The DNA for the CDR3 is TGTGCCAGCAGCTTGAGCGGGAGAGATTCCGGGGAGCTGTTTTTT. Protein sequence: CASSLSGRDSGELFF.

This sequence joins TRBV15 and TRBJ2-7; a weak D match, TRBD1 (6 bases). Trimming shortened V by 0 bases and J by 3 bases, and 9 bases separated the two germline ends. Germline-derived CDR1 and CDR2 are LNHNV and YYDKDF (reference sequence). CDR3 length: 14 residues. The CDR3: CATSRDPQGYEQYF. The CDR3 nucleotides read TGTGCCACCAGCAGAGATCCACAGGGCTACGAGCAGTACTTC.

In DNA, the CDR3 is TGTGCCAGCAGGTTGGCAGGGGCCGATGAAAAACTGTTTTTT. It translates to CASRLAGADEKLFF. This rearrangement joins TRBV27 to TRBJ1-4, with D maybe TRBD1 (6 bases). Germline V gene sequence: CDR1 MNHEY, CDR2 SMNVEV (reference sequence). V dropped 6 bases and J dropped 6 bases, with 14 bases sitting between them. This CDR3 comprises 14 residues.

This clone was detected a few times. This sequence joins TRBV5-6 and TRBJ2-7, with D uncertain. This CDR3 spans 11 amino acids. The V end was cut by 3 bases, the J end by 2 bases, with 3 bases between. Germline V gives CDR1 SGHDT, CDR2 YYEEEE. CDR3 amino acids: CASSSAYEQYF. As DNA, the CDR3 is TGTGCCAGCAGCTCCGCCTACGAGCAGTACTTC.

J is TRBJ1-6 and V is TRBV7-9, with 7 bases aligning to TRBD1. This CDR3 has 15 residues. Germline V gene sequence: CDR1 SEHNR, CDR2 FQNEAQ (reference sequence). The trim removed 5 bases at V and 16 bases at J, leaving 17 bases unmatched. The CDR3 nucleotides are TGTGCCAGCAGCCCCCCGGGACAGCAGGTCTGGGGGCTCCACTTT. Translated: CASSPPGQQVWGLHF.

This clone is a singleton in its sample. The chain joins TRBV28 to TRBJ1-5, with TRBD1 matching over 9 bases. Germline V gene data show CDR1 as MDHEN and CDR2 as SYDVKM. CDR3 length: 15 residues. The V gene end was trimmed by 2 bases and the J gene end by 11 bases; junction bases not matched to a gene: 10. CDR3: CASSLQTGGAGAQHF. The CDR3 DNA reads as TGTGCCAGCAGTTTACAGACAGGGGGGGCCGGGGCCCAGCATTTT.

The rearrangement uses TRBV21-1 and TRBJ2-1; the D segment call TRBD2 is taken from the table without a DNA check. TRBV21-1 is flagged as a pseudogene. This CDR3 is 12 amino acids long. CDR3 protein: CASREGHNEQFF. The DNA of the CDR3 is TGTGCCAGCAGGGAGGGCCACAATGAGCAGTTCTTC.

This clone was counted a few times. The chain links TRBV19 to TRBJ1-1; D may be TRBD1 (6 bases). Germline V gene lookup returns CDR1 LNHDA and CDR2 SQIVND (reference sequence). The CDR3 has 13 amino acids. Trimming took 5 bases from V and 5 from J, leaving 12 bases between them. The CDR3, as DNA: TGTGCCAGTAGTGCAGGGGAAGGAACTGAAGCTTTCTTT. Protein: CASSAGEGTEAFF.

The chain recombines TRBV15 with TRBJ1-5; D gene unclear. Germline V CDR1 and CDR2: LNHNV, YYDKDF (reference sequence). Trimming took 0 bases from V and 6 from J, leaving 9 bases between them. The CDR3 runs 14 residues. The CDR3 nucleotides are TGTGCCACCAGCAGAGAACGGGGAAGTCAGCCCCAGCATTTT. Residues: CATSRERGSQPQHF.

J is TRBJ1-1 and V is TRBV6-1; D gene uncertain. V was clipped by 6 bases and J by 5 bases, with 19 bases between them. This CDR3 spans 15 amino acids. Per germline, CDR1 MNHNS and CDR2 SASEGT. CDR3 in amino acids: CASRVEIIGRTEAFF. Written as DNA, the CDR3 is TGTGCCAGCAGGGTAGAAATTATAGGGAGGACTGAAGCTTTCTTT.

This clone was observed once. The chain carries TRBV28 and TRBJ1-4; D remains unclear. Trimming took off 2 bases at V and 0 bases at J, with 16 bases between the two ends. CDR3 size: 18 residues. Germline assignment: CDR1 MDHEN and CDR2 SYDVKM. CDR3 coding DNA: TGTGCCAGCAGTTTAGAGGTTTTGAGTACTGCAACTAATGAAAAACTGTTTTTT. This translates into CASSLEVLSTATNEKLFF.

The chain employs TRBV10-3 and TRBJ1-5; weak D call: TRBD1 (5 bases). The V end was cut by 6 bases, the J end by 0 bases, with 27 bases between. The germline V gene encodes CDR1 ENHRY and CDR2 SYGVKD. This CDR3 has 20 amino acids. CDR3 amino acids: CAIRGGDAGGTQYSNQPQHF. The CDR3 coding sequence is TGTGCCATCAGGGGGGGGGACGCTGGCGGAACCCAGTATAGCAATCAGCCCCAGCATTTT.

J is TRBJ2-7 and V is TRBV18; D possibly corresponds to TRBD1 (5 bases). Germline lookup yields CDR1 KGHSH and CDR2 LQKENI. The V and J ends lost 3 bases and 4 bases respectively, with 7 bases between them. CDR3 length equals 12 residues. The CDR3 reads CASSPRQYEQYF. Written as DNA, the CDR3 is TGTGCCAGCTCACCTCGACAGTACGAGCAGTACTTC.

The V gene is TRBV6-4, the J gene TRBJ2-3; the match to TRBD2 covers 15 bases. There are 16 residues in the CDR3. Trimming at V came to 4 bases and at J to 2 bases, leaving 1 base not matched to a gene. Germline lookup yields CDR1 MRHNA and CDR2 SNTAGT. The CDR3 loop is CASSGTSGGATDTQYF. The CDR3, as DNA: TGTGCCAGCAGTGGGACTAGCGGGGGGGCCACAGATACGCAGTATTTT.

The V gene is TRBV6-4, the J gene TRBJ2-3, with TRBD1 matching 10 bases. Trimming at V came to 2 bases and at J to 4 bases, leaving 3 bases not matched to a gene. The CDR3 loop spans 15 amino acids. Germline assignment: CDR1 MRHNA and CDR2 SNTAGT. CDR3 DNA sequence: TGTGCCAGCAGTGACGGGACAGGGGTATCAGATACGCAGTATTTT. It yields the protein CASSDGTGVSDTQYF.

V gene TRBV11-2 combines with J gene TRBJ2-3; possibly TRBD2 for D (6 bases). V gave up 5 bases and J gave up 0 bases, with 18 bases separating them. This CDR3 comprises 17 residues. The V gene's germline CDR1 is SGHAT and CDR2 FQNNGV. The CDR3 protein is CASSPPNSGSSTDTQYF. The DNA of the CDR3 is TGTGCCAGCAGCCCCCCCAATAGCGGTTCTAGCACAGATACGCAGTATTTT.